This T cell receptor beta chain is drawn from a study of cytomegalovirus exposure and HLA in healthy donors. Trimming left V 4 bases short and J 8 bases short, with 11 bases between. The germline V gene encodes CDR1 GTSNPN and CDR2 SVGIG (reference sequence). This CDR3 is 11 amino acids long. Primers: 60 Vbeta forward and 13 Jbeta reverse. Libraries were prepared by immunoSEQ multiplex PCR; TCRdb keeps only in-frame clonotypes and omits some of them. The sample contains about 170,000 clones, 80% of which appear only once. Sequenced: PBMCs. The clonotype originates from a male donor in good health and CMV-seronegative. V and J are TRBV30 and TRBJ1-2; perhaps TRBD1 as D (6 bases). The CDR3 DNA sequence: TGTGCCTGGACCACAGGGCAAGGCTACACCTTC. Translation gives CAWTTGQGYTF.